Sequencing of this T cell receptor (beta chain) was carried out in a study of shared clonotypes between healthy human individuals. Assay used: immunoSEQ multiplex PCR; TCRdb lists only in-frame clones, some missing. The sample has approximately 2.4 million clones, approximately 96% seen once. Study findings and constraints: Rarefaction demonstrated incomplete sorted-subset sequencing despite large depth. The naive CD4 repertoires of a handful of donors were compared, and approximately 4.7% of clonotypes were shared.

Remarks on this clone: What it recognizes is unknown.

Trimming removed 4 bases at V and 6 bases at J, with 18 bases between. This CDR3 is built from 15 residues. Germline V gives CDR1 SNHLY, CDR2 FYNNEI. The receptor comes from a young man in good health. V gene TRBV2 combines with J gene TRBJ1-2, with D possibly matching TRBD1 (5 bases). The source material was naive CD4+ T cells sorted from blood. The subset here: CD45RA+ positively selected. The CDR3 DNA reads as TGTGCCAGCAGTGCCTTGTTGGCAGGGAGGGATGGCTACACCTTC. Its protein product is CASSALLAGRDGYTF. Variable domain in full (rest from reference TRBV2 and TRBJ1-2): EPEVTQTPSHQVTQMGQEVILRCVPISNHLYFYWYRQILGQKVEFLVSFYNNEISEKSEIFDDQFSVERPDGSNFTLKIRSTKLEDSAMYFCASSALLAGRDGYTFGSGTRLTVV.